This TCR beta chain was observed in a study of Ad26.COV2.S vaccination and SARS-CoV-2 variants. Study-wide background: This donor came from the COV1001 trial of Ad26.COV2.S.

Generated by immunoSEQ multiplex PCR, the TCRdb table keeps only in-frame clones and is missing some. The repertoire holds 350,000 to 450,000 clones, with around 82% as singletons. The treatment: some 20 received Ad26.COV2.S at low or high dose, single or two shots; 5 received placebo; per-sample allocation not given. Sample collection was performed on day 63 after the first vaccine or placebo injection. This person who donated was an adult of 18-55 years in Boston. It was Wuhan-strain SARS-CoV-2 spike that the Ad26 vaccine vector expressed. Germline CDR1 and CDR2: WSHSY and SAAADI. The CDR3 totals 13 residues. The V end was cut by 4 bases, the J end by 7 bases, with 8 bases between.

The starting material was peripheral blood, obtained in a trial of Ad26.COV2.S vaccine versus placebo. The receptor was isolated from a person between 18 and 65 years old who received the Ad26.COV2.S COVID-19 vaccine or a placebo. The rearrangement links TRBV10-2 to TRBJ1-6, with D uncertain. In DNA, the CDR3 is TGCGCCAGCAGTGGGAGAGGGAATTCACCCCTCCACTTT. This sequence encodes CASSGRGNSPLHF.